This entry is about one TCR beta chain. Sequencing used immunoSEQ multiplex PCR; TCRdb keeps in-frame clones, though not all of them. The sample includes roughly 80,000 clones, around 93% of them seen just once. The sample is drawn from a study of Tregs in tolerant kidney transplant recipients. Germline values: CDR1 MGHRA, CDR2 YSYEKL. This CDR3 contains 21 residues. V lost 2 bases, J lost 1 base, and 18 bases stayed unmatched. The chain carries TRBV4-1 and TRBJ1-1; 11 bases align to TRBD1. The material sequenced was Tregs from blood, taken before the transplant. This TCR derives from a human donor who received a combined kidney and bone marrow transplant. CDR3 DNA sequence: TGCGCCAGCAGCCAATTTCTACCGGGACAGGGGGTAGTTGGGACGAACACTGAAGCTTTCTTT. As protein: CASSQFLPGQGVVGTNTEAFF.